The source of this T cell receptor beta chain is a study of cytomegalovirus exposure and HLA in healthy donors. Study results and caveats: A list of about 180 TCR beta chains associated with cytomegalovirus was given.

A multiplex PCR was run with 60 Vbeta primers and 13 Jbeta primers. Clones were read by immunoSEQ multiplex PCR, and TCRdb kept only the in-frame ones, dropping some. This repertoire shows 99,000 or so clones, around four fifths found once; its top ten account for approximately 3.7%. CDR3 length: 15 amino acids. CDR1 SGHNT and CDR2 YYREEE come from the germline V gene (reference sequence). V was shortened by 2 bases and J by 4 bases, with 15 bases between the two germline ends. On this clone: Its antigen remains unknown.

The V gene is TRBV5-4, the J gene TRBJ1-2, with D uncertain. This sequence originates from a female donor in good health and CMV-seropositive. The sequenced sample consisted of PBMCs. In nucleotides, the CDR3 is TGTGCCAGCAGCTTATACCGTCGGGGATTCTATGGCTACACCTTC. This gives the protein CASSLYRRGFYGYTF.